The subject of this entry is one TCR beta chain. This sample was taken from a study of T cell changes during pregnancy in multiple sclerosis. Unmatched junction bases numbered 18, after V lost 5 bases and J lost 7 bases. This CDR3 contains 18 residues. Germline V lookup: CDR1 MNHEY, CDR2 SMNVEV (reference sequence). Profiled with immunoSEQ multiplex PCR; TCRdb holds only in-frame clones, not every one. The repertoire consists of approximately 82,000 clones, with around nine tenths occurring once and the leading ten covering approximately 0.47%. The chain links TRBV27 to TRBJ2-2; 8 bases align to TRBD1. The receptor comes from a female donor with multiple sclerosis, enrolled in a pregnancy study. The sample was CD4+ T cells from peripheral blood mononuclear cells, taken in the second trimester of pregnancy. The CDR3 here is CASSTTPRGRGPGGELFF. The CDR3 DNA follows: TGTGCCAGCAGTACAACTCCACGTGGCAGGGGGCCGGGCGGGGAGCTGTTTTTT.